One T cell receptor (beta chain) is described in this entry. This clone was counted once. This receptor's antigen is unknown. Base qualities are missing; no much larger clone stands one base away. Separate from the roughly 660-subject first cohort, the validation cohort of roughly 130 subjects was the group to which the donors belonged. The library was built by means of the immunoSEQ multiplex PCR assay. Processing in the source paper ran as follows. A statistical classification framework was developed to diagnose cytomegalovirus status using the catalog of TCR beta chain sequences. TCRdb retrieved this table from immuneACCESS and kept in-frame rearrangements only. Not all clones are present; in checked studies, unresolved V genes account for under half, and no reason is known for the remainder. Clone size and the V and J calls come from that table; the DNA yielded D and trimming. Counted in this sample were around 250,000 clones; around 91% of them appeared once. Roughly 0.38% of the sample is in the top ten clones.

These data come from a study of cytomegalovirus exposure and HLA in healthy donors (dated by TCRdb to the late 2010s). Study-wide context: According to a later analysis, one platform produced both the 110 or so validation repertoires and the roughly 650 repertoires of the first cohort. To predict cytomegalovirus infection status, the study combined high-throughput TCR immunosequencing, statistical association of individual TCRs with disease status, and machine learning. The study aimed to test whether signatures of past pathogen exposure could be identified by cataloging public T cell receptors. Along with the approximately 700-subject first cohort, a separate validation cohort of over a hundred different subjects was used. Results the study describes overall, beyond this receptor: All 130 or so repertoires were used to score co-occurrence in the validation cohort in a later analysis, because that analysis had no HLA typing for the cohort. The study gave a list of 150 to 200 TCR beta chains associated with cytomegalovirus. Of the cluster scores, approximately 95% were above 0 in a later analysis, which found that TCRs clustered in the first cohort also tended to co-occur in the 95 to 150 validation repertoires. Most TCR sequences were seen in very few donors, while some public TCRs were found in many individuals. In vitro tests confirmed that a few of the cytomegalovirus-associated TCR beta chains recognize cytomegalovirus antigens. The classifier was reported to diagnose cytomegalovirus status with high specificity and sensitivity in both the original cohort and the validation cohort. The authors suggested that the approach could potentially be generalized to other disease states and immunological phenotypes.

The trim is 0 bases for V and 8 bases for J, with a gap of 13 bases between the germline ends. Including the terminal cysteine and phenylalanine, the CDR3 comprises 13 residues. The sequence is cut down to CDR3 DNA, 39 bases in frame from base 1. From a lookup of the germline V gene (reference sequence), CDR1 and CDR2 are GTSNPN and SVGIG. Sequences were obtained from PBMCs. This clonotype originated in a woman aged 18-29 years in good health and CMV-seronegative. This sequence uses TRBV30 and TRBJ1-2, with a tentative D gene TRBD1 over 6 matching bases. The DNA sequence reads TGTGCCTGGAGTGTACGGGGGGCGCGAGGCTACACCTTC. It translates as CAWSVRGARGYTF.